These T cell receptor beta chains were read from a single sample in a study of control samples from healthy donors and cancer patients. The repertoire was sequenced with immunoSEQ multiplex PCR; TCRdb's copy has only in-frame clones and lacks some. This table holds 70,000 to 95,000 clones, approximately 93% found once. The source material was blood. The receptor source for this set is a woman under 40 in good health. CDR3s include the opening cysteine and the closing phenylalanine or tryptophan. Fields, in order: D gene, J gene, clone size, V gene, CDR3 protein, CDR3 DNA. The D gene is left open where the match is weak. For some rows the clone size is stated as once, few or many, or as a class when expanded; others skip it.

d_gene: NA; j_gene: TRBJ1-4; abundance: NA; v_gene: TRBV10-3; CDR3aa: CAINSGPRGKLFF; CDR3nt: TGTGCCATCAACTCGGGACCTCGCGGAAAACTGTTTTTT
d_gene: NA; j_gene: TRBJ1-6; abundance: NA; v_gene: TRBV11-2; CDR3aa: CASSLRFAQGGFNSPLHF; CDR3nt: TGTGCCAGCAGCTTAAGGTTCGCACAGGGCGGCTTTAATTCACCCCTCCACTTT
d_gene: NA; j_gene: TRBJ2-1; abundance: NA; v_gene: TRBV5-4; CDR3aa: CASRVRDSLGWEQFF; CDR3nt: TGTGCCAGCAGGGTCAGGGACTCCCTGGGATGGGAGCAGTTCTTC
d_gene: NA; j_gene: TRBJ2-2; abundance: NA; v_gene: TRBV19; CDR3aa: CASRYDRNTGELFF; CDR3nt: TGTGCCAGTAGATACGACAGGAACACCGGGGAGCTGTTTTTT
d_gene: TRBD2; j_gene: TRBJ2-5; abundance: NA; v_gene: TRBV3-1/TRBV3-2; CDR3aa: CASSQGTSGRPPETQYF; CDR3nt: TGTGCCAGCAGCCAAGGAACTAGCGGGAGGCCTCCAGAGACCCAGTACTTC
d_gene: NA; j_gene: TRBJ1-5; abundance: NA; v_gene: TRBV5-6; CDR3aa: CASSPSGISNQPQHF; CDR3nt: TGTGCCAGCAGCCCAAGTGGGATTAGCAATCAGCCCCAGCATTTT
d_gene: TRBD1; j_gene: TRBJ1-2; abundance: NA; v_gene: TRBV4-1; CDR3aa: CASSLGTGRVYGYTF; CDR3nt: TGCGCCAGCAGCCTTGGGACAGGGCGCGTCTATGGCTACACCTTC
d_gene: NA; j_gene: TRBJ1-1; abundance: NA; v_gene: TRBV3-1/TRBV3-2; CDR3aa: CASSQDYPNTEAFF; CDR3nt: TGTGCCAGCAGCCAAGATTACCCGAACACTGAAGCTTTCTTT
d_gene: TRBD2; j_gene: TRBJ2-3; abundance: NA; v_gene: TRBV5-1; CDR3aa: CASSSSGEDTDTQYF; CDR3nt: TGCGCCAGCAGCTCCAGCGGGGAAGACACAGATACGCAGTATTTT
d_gene: NA; j_gene: TRBJ2-7; abundance: NA; v_gene: TRBV5-1; CDR3aa: CASQGARGSYEQYF; CDR3nt: TGCGCCAGCCAAGGAGCCCGAGGCTCCTACGAGCAGTACTTC
d_gene: NA; j_gene: TRBJ1-2; abundance: NA; v_gene: TRBV10-3; CDR3aa: CAISGRQLNYGYTF; CDR3nt: TGTGCCATCAGTGGACGACAGTTAAACTATGGCTACACCTTC
d_gene: TRBD2; j_gene: TRBJ2-7; abundance: once; v_gene: TRBV7-2; CDR3aa: CASSLSWGSGGTYEQYF; CDR3nt: TGTGCCAGCAGCCTAAGTTGGGGTAGCGGGGGTACCTACGAGCAGTACTTC
d_gene: TRBD1; j_gene: TRBJ2-7; abundance: NA; v_gene: TRBV6-5; CDR3aa: CASRVTGTGDEQYF; CDR3nt: TGTGCCAGCAGAGTAACCGGGACAGGGGACGAGCAGTACTTC
d_gene: NA; j_gene: TRBJ2-7; abundance: NA; v_gene: TRBV14; CDR3aa: CASSLQGYEQYF; CDR3nt: TGTGCCAGCAGCCTCCAGGGATACGAGCAGTACTTC
d_gene: NA; j_gene: TRBJ1-3; abundance: NA; v_gene: TRBV6-5; CDR3aa: CASSHDGHSGNTIYF; CDR3nt: TGTGCCAGCAGCCACGACGGACACTCTGGAAACACCATATATTTT
d_gene: TRBD1; j_gene: TRBJ1-2; abundance: NA; v_gene: TRBV19; CDR3aa: CASSRDRDFSF; CDR3nt: TGTGCCAGTAGTAGGGACAGGGACTTCTCCTTC
d_gene: NA; j_gene: TRBJ1-5; abundance: NA; v_gene: TRBV2; CDR3aa: CASAQSGPQHF; CDR3nt: TGTGCCAGCGCCCAGAGTGGGCCCCAGCATTTT
d_gene: TRBD1; j_gene: TRBJ1-4; abundance: few; v_gene: TRBV10-3; CDR3aa: CAISSGTANEKLFF; CDR3nt: TGTGCCATCAGCTCCGGGACAGCTAATGAAAAACTGTTTTTT
d_gene: TRBD1; j_gene: TRBJ2-7; abundance: NA; v_gene: TRBV6-5; CDR3aa: CASGQGKEEQYF; CDR3nt: TGTGCCAGCGGACAGGGTAAGGAAGAGCAGTACTTC
d_gene: TRBD1; j_gene: TRBJ1-1; abundance: NA; v_gene: TRBV6-5; CDR3aa: CASSGPGTGSEAFF; CDR3nt: TGTGCCAGCAGCGGACCCGGGACAGGGTCCGAGGCTTTCTTT
d_gene: TRBD1; j_gene: TRBJ2-7; abundance: NA; v_gene: TRBV10-1; CDR3aa: CASTGTGDEQYF; CDR3nt: TGCGCCAGCACCGGGACAGGGGACGAGCAGTACTTC
d_gene: NA; j_gene: TRBJ1-1; abundance: NA; v_gene: TRBV9; CDR3aa: CASSVRGGYTEAFF; CDR3nt: TGTGCCAGCAGCGTACGGGGAGGGTACACTGAAGCTTTCTTT
d_gene: NA; j_gene: TRBJ1-1; abundance: NA; v_gene: TRBV7-9; CDR3aa: CASSLAAGPNTEAFF; CDR3nt: TGTGCCAGCAGCTTAGCGGCAGGACCGAACACTGAAGCTTTCTTT
d_gene: TRBD1; j_gene: TRBJ1-1; abundance: NA; v_gene: TRBV6-1; CDR3aa: CASSTNRQGTEAFF; CDR3nt: TGTGCCAGCAGTACGAACCGACAGGGGACTGAAGCTTTCTTT
d_gene: NA; j_gene: TRBJ1-4; abundance: once; v_gene: TRBV27; CDR3aa: CASSFTNEKLFF; CDR3nt: TGTGCCAGCAGTTTTACTAATGAAAAACTGTTTTTT
d_gene: NA; j_gene: TRBJ1-1; abundance: NA; v_gene: TRBV28; CDR3aa: CASRLELPGTEAFF; CDR3nt: TGTGCCAGCAGGCTCGAGCTTCCGGGCACTGAAGCTTTCTTT
d_gene: NA; j_gene: TRBJ1-2; abundance: NA; v_gene: TRBV28; CDR3aa: CASSPRASYGYTF; CDR3nt: TGTGCCAGCAGTCCGAGGGCATCCTATGGCTACACCTTC
d_gene: NA; j_gene: TRBJ1-1; abundance: NA; v_gene: TRBV6-1; CDR3aa: CASSDTMNTEAFF; CDR3nt: TGTGCCAGCAGTGACACCATGAACACTGAAGCTTTCTTT
d_gene: NA; j_gene: TRBJ2-5; abundance: few; v_gene: TRBV7-7; CDR3aa: CASSLGVAETQYF; CDR3nt: TGTGCCAGCAGCTTAGGGGTAGCAGAGACCCAGTACTTC
d_gene: NA; j_gene: TRBJ2-7; abundance: NA; v_gene: TRBV28; CDR3aa: CASSSPTPVSYEQYF; CDR3nt: TGTGCCAGCAGCTCCCCGACACCTGTCTCCTACGAGCAGTACTTC
d_gene: NA; j_gene: TRBJ2-3; abundance: NA; v_gene: TRBV19; CDR3aa: CASSIGQGTDTQYF; CDR3nt: TGTGCCAGTAGTATTGGGCAAGGCACAGATACGCAGTATTTT
d_gene: NA; j_gene: TRBJ1-6; abundance: NA; v_gene: TRBV10-3; CDR3aa: CAITGSSYNSPLHF; CDR3nt: TGTGCCATCACGGGGAGCTCCTATAATTCACCCCTCCACTTT
d_gene: NA; j_gene: TRBJ1-4; abundance: NA; v_gene: TRBV19; CDR3aa: CASSIRLRGANEKLFF; CDR3nt: TGTGCCAGTAGTATACGTCTGAGGGGCGCGAATGAAAAACTGTTTTTT